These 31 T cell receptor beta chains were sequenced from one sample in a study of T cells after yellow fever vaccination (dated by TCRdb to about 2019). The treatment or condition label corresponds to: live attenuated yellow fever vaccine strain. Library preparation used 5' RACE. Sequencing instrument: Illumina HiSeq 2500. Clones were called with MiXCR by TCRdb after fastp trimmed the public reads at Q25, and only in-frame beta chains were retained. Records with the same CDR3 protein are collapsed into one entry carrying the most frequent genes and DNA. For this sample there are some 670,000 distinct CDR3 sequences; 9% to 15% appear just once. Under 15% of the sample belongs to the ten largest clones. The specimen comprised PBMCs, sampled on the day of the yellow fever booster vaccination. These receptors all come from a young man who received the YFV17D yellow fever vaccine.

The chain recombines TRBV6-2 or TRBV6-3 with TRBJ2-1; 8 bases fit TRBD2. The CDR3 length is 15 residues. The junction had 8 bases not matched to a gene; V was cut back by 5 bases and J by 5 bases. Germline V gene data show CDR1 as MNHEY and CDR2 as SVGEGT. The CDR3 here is CASSIPGGPHNEQFF. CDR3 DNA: TGTGCCAGCAGTATACCGGGAGGGCCCCACAATGAGCAGTTCTTC.

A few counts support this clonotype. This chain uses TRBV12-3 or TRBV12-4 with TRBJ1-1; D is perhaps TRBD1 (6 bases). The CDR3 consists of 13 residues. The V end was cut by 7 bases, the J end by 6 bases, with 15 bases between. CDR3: CASTRQAGAEAFF. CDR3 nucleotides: TGTGCCAGCACCAGACAGGCAGGGGCTGAAGCTTTCTTT.

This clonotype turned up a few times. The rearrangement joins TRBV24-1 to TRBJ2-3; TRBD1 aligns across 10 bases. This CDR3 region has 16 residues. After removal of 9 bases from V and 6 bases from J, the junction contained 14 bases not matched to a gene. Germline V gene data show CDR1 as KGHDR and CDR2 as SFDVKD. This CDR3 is CATARGDRDRGDTQYF. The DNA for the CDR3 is TGTGCCACCGCGCGTGGGGACCGGGACAGGGGTGATACGCAGTATTTT.

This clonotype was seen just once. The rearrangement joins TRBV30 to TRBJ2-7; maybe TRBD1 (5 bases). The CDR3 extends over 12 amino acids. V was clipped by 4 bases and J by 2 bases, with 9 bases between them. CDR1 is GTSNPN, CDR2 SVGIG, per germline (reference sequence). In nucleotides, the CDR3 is TGTGCCTGGATCCAGGGAACCTACGAGCAGTACTTC. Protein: CAWIQGTYEQYF.

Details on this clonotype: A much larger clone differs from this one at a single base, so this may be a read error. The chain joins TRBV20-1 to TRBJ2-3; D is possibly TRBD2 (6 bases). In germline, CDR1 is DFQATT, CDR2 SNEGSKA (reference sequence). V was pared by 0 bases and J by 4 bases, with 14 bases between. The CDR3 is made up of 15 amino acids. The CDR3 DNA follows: TGCAGTGCTAGAGATATGCCGCGGGACCCAGATACGCAGTATTTT. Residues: CSARDMPRDPDTQYF.

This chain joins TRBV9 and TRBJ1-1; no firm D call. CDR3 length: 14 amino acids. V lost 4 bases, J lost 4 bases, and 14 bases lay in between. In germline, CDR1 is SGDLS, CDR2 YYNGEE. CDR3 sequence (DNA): TGTGCCAGCAGCCCCACCTCGGGAGTCACTGAAGCTTTCTTT. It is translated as CASSPTSGVTEAFF.

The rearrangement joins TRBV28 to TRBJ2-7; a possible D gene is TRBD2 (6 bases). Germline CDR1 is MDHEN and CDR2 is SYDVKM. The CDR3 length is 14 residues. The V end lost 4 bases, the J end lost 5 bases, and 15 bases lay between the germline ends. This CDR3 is CASSWWGVNNEQYF. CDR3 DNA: TGTGCCAGCAGTTGGTGGGGGGTCAATAACGAGCAGTACTTC.

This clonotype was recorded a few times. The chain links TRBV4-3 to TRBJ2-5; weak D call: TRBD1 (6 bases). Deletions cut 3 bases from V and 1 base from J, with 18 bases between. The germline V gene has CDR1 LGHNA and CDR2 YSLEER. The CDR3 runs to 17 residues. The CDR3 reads CASSQMAGTKIQETQYF. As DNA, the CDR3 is TGCGCCAGCAGCCAGATGGCCGGGACAAAGATCCAAGAGACCCAGTACTTC.

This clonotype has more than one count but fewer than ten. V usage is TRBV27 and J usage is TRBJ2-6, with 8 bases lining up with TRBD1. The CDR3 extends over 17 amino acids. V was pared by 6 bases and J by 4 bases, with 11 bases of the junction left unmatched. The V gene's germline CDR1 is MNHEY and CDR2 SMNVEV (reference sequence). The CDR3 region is CASSYTTGARGANVLTF. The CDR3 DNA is TGTGCCAGCAGCTATACGACAGGGGCTAGGGGGGCCAACGTCCTGACTTTC.

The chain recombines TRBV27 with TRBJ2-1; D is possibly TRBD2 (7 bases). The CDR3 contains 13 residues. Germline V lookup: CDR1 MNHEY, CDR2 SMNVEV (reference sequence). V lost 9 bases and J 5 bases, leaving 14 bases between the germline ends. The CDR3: CARWGGGHNEQFF. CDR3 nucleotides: TGTGCCAGGTGGGGGGGGGGCCACAATGAGCAGTTCTTC.

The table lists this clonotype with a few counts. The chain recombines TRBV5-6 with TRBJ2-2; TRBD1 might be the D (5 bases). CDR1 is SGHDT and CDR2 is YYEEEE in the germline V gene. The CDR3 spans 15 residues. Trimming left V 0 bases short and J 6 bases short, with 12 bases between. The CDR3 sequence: CASSLVGRAAGELFF. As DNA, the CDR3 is TGTGCCAGCAGCTTGGTCGGCAGGGCGGCCGGGGAGCTGTTTTTT.

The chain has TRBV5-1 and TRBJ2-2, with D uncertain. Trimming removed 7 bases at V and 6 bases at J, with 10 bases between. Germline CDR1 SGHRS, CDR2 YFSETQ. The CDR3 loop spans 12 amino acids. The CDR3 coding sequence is TGCGCCAGCCATATGAGCCCCGGGGAGCTGTTTTTT. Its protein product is CASHMSPGELFF.

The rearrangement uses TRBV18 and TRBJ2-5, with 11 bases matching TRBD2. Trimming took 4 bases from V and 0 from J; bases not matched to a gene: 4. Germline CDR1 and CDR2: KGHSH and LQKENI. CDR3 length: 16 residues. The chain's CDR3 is CASSLLAGGNQETQYF. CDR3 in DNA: TGTGCCAGCTCACTCCTAGCGGGAGGAAACCAAGAGACCCAGTACTTC.

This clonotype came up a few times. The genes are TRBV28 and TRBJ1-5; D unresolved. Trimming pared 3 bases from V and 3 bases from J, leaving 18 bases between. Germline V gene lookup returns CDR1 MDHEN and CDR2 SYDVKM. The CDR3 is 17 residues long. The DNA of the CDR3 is TGTGCCAGCAGTTTCACCCCAGGAGACCCGAACAATCAGCCCCAGCATTTT. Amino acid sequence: CASSFTPGDPNNQPQHF.

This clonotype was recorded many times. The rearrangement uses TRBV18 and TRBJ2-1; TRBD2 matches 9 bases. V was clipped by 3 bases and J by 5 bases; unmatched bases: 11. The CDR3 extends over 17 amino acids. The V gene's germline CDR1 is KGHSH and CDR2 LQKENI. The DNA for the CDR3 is TGTGCCAGCTCACCGGAATTGGCGGGAGGGCCAAACAATGAGCAGTTCTTC. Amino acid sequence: CASSPELAGGPNNEQFF.

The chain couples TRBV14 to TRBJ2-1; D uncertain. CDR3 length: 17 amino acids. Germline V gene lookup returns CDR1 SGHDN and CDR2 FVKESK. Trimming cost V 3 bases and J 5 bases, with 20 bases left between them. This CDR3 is CASSQRTRLRPNNEQFF. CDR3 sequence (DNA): TGTGCCAGCAGCCAGCGCACCAGGCTGCGCCCTAACAATGAGCAGTTCTTC.

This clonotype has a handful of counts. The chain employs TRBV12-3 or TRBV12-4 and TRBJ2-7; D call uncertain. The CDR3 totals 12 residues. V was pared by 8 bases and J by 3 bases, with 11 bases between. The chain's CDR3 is CASGSGGYEQYF. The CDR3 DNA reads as TGTGCCAGCGGCTCCGGCGGCTACGAGCAGTACTTC.

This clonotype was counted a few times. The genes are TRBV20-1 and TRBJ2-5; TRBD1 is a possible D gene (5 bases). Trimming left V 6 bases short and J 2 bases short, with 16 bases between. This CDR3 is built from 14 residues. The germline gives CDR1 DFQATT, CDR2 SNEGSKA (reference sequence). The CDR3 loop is CSAPDRSWQETQYF. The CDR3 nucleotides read TGCAGTGCACCTGACAGAAGTTGGCAAGAGACCCAGTACTTC.

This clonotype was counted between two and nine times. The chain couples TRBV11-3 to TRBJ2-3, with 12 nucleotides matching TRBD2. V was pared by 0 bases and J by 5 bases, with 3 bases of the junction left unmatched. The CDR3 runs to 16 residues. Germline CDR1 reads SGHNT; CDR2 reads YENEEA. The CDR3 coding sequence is TGTGCCAGCAGCTTAGAGACTAGCGGGAGAGGAGATACGCAGTATTTT. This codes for CASSLETSGRGDTQYF.

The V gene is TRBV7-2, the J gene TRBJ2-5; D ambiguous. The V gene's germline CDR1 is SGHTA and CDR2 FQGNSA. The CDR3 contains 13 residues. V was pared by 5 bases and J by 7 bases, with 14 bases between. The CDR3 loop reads CASSPQRESTQYF. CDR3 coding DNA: TGTGCCAGCAGCCCCCAACGAGAGTCGACCCAGTACTTC.

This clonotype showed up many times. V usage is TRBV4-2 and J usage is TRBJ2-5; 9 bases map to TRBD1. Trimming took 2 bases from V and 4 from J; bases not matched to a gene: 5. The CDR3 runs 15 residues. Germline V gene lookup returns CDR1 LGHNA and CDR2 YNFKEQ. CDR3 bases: TGTGCCAGCAGCCAACCTGGACAGGGGCGAGAGACCCAGTACTTC. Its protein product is CASSQPGQGRETQYF.

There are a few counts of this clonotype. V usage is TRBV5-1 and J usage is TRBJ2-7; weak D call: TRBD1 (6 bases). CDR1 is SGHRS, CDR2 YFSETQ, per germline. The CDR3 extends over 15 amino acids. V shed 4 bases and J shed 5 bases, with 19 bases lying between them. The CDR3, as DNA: TGCGCCAGCAGCCCCGACAGCAGGGGATCGAACGAGCAGTACTTC. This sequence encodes CASSPDSRGSNEQYF. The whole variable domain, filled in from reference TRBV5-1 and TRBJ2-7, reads KAGVTQTPRYLIKTRGQQVTLSCSPISGHRSVSWYQQTPGQGLQFLFEYFSETQRNKGNFPGRFSGRQFSNSRSEMNVSTLELGDSALYLCASSPDSRGSNEQYFGPGTRLTVT.

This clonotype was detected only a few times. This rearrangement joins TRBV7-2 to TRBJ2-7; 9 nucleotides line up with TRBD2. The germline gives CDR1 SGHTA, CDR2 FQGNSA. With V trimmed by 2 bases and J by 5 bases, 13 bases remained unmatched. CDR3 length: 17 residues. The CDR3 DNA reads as TGTGCCAGCAGCTTAAGGCCCCGGGCTAGCGGGACAGACGAGCAGTACTTC. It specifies CASSLRPRASGTDEQYF.

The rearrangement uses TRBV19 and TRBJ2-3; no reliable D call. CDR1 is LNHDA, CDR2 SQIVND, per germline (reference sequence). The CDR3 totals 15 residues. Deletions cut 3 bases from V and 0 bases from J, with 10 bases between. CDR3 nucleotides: TGTGCCAGTAGTATGGGTCAGACAAGCACAGATACGCAGTATTTT. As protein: CASSMGQTSTDTQYF.

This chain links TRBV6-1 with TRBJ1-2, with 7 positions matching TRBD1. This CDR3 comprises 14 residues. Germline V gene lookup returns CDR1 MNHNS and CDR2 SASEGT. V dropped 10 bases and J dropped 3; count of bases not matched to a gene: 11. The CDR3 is CATRFGGTDYGYTF. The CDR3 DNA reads TGTGCCACCCGGTTTGGGGGGACAGACTATGGCTACACCTTC.

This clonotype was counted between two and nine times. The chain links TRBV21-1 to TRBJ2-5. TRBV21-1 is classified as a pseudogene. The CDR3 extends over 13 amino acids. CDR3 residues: CASSKGAQETQYF. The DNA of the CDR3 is TGTGCCAGCAGCAAAGGGGCCCAAGAGACCCAGTACTTC.

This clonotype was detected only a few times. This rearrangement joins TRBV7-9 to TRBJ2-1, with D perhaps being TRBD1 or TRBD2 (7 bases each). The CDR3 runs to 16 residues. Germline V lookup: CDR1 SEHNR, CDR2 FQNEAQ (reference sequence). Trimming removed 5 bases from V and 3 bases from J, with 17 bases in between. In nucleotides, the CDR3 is TGTGCCAGCAGCCCAGGGGGGGACACATACTACAATGAGCAGTTCTTC. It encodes CASSPGGDTYYNEQFF.

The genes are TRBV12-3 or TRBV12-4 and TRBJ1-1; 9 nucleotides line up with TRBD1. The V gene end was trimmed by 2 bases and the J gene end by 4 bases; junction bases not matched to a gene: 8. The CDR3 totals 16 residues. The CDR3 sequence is CASSLPASTGGTEAFF. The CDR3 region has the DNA TGTGCCAGCAGTTTACCCGCGTCGACAGGGGGCACTGAAGCTTTCTTT.

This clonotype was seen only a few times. CDR3 sequence reads: CSARGDSRLLAVAYEQYF. DNA of the CDR3: TGCAGTGCTAGAGGGGACAGCCGGTTGCTAGCAGTCGCCTACGAGCAGTACTTC. V gene TRBV20-1 combines with J gene TRBJ2-7, with 7 nucleotides matching TRBD1. With V trimmed by 1 base and J by 2 bases, 17 bases remained unmatched. The CDR3 runs to 18 residues. CDR1 and CDR2 (germline): DFQATT, SNEGSKA (reference sequence).

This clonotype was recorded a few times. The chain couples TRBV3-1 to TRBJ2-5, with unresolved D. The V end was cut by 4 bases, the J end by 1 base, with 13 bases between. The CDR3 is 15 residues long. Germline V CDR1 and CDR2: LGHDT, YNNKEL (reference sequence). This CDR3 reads CASSRPGSLQETQYF. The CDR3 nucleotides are TGTGCCAGCAGCCGACCCGGTTCACTCCAAGAGACCCAGTACTTC.

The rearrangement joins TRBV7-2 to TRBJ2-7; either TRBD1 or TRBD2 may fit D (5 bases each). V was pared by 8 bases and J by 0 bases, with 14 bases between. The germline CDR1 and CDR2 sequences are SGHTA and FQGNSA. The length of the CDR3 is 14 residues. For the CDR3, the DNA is TGTGCCAGCCACTCTCCGGGGCCCTCCTACGAGCAGTACTTC. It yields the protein CASHSPGPSYEQYF.